Listed here are 28 T cell receptor beta chains from one sample, sequenced in a study of blood T cell repertoires in COVID-19. The method was immunoSEQ multiplex PCR; TCRdb's version includes in-frame clones alone and lacks a portion of them. Among fewer than 70,000 clones listed, about 86% were seen once. The sequencing input was peripheral blood. The source of these receptors is a woman aged 60-75 years with acute or convalescent COVID-19.

This chain uses TRBV14 with TRBJ1-1, with 7 bases aligning to TRBD1. The J segment lost 1 base and the V segment lost 1 base, leaving 9 bases of the junction unmatched. Germline V gene sequence: CDR1 SGHDN, CDR2 FVKESK. This CDR3 contains 17 residues. DNA for the CDR3: TGTGCCAGCAGCCAAGCGCCAGGGGGTTTGAAGAACACTGAAGCTTTCTTT. Translating gives CASSQAPGGLKNTEAFF. The full variable domain, in which reference TRBV14 and TRBJ1-1 provide the parts outside the CDR3, is EAGVTQFPSHSVIEKGQTVTLRCDPISGHDNLYWYRRVMGKEIKFLLHFVKESKQDESGMPNNRFLAERTGGTYSTLKVQPAELEDSGVYFCASSQAPGGLKNTEAFFGQGTRLTVV.

V and J are TRBV28 and TRBJ2-7; 13 bases agree with TRBD2. CDR1 and CDR2 (germline): MDHEN, SYDVKM. With V trimmed by 8 bases and J by 5 bases, 3 bases remained unmatched. This CDR3 region has 13 residues. CDR3 DNA: TGTGCCAGCTGGGGACTAGCGGGAAACGAGCAGTACTTC. Translation gives CASWGLAGNEQYF.

The chain employs TRBV2 and TRBJ1-2, with a weak D call TRBD1 (6 bases). Trimming took off 7 bases at V and 8 bases at J, with 20 bases between the two ends. The CDR3 runs to 14 residues. CDR1 and CDR2 from the germline V gene are SNHLY and FYNNEI. CDR3 nucleotides: TGTGCCAGCAATTCGCTGACAGGCAGTTGGGGCTACACCTTC. This translates into CASNSLTGSWGYTF.

This clone was observed once. V is TRBV28 and J is TRBJ1-5; no clear D gene. From germline, CDR1 is MDHEN and CDR2 SYDVKM. The CDR3 length is 14 residues. Trimming pared 3 bases from V and 3 bases from J, leaving 9 bases between. CDR3 loop: CASSLWQVNQPQHF. CDR3 sequence (DNA): TGTGCCAGCAGTTTGTGGCAGGTCAATCAGCCCCAGCATTTT.

The genes are TRBV9 and TRBJ2-2, with D possibly TRBD1 on 5 matching bases. V was shortened by 0 bases and J by 2 bases, with 11 bases between the two germline ends. Looked up from germline, CDR1 is SGDLS and CDR2 is YYNGEE. This CDR3 comprises 16 residues. In DNA, the CDR3 is TGTGCCAGCAGCGTAGTAGGGGCGGTCAACACCGGGGAGCTGTTTTTT. Translated, it gives CASSVVGAVNTGELFF.

The CDR3 sequence: CASSQESTAVGSPLHF. CDR3 coding DNA: TGTGCCAGCAGCCAAGAGTCCACCGCCGTCGGGTCACCCCTCCACTTT. This rearrangement joins TRBV14 to TRBJ1-6; D is ambiguous. The V gene's germline CDR1 is SGHDN and CDR2 FVKESK. The CDR3 runs to 16 residues. The V end was cut by 0 bases, the J end by 10 bases, with 16 bases between. The full variable domain, rest sourced from reference TRBV14 and TRBJ1-6, is EAGVTQFPSHSVIEKGQTVTLRCDPISGHDNLYWYRRVMGKEIKFLLHFVKESKQDESGMPNNRFLAERTGGTYSTLKVQPAELEDSGVYFCASSQESTAVGSPLHFGNGTRLTVT.

V usage is TRBV21-1 and J usage is TRBJ1-2. TRBV21-1 is a pseudogene locus. The CDR3 is 19 residues long. In DNA form, the CDR3 reads TGTGCCAGCAGCAAAAATGAAGGGTTGGGGGAGGTTGGAAACTATGGCTACACCTTC. Protein: CASSKNEGLGEVGNYGYTF.

CDR3 bases: TGTGCCAGCAGAACGGGAGCGGGCACAGATACGCAGTATTTT. Translation gives CASRTGAGTDTQYF. V gene TRBV6-5 combines with J gene TRBJ2-3; D perhaps matches TRBD2 (6 bases). CDR1 is MNHEY and CDR2 is SVGAGI in the germline V gene. Trimming stripped 6 bases from V and 1 base from J, with 11 bases between. This CDR3 has 14 residues.

V and J are TRBV7-9 and TRBJ2-1; 12 bases agree with TRBD2. In germline, CDR1 is SEHNR, CDR2 FQNEAQ (reference sequence). The CDR3 consists of 16 residues. The V and J ends lost 4 bases and 5 bases, in that order; junction bases with no gene match: 6. The CDR3 loop is CASSSTSGSYNNEQFF. In nucleotides, the CDR3 is TGTGCCAGCAGCTCGACTAGCGGGAGTTATAACAATGAGCAGTTCTTC.

This clone has just one count. J is TRBJ2-7 and V is TRBV7-3, with D tentatively TRBD2 (6 bases). This CDR3 contains 13 residues. Germline V gene data show CDR1 as SGHTA and CDR2 as FQGTGA. The V gene lost 3 bases and the J gene lost 1 base, with 7 bases spanning the gap. As DNA, the CDR3 is TGTGCCAGCAGCTTTGGGGGGTCCTACGAGCAGTACTTC. It yields the protein CASSFGGSYEQYF.

This chain joins TRBV7-2 and TRBJ1-2, with D perhaps matching TRBD1 (5 bases). Germline V CDR1 and CDR2: SGHTA, FQGNSA. Trimming pared 3 bases from V and 2 bases from J, leaving 10 bases between. This CDR3 spans 14 amino acids. The CDR3 protein is CASSFQGFNYGYTF. CDR3 nucleotides: TGTGCCAGCAGCTTCCAGGGTTTCAACTATGGCTACACCTTC.

The chain combines TRBV20-1 with TRBJ2-2; D assignment may be TRBD1 or TRBD2 (6 bases each). Germline V gene sequence: CDR1 DFQATT, CDR2 SNEGSKA (reference sequence). There are 15 residues in the CDR3. V was shortened by 3 bases and J by 0 bases, with 11 bases between the two germline ends. CDR3 bases: TGCAGTGCTAGTGGAGGGGGAACGAACACCGGGGAGCTGTTTTTT. This sequence encodes CSASGGGTNTGELFF.

This clone was seen a few times. Here the CDR3 reads CASSAAGGAGANVLTF. The CDR3 DNA reads as TGTGCCAGCAGCGCCGCCGGCGGGGCTGGGGCCAACGTCCTGACTTTC. The chain is built from TRBV5-4 and TRBJ2-6; D is perhaps TRBD2 (6 bases). Trimming pared 4 bases from V and 2 bases from J, leaving 13 bases between. Looked up from germline, CDR1 is SGHNT and CDR2 is YYREEE (reference sequence). The CDR3 has 16 residues.

The gene calls are TRBV14 and TRBJ1-1; 9 bases are shared with TRBD1. This CDR3 has 15 residues. CDR1 and CDR2 (germline): SGHDN, FVKESK. The V and J ends lost 2 bases and 7 bases, in that order; junction bases with no gene match: 8. The chain's CDR3 is CASSQQPGQGSEAFF. CDR3 DNA: TGTGCCAGCAGCCAACAGCCGGGACAGGGCAGTGAAGCTTTCTTT.

This chain uses TRBV7-2 with TRBJ1-6, with 7 nucleotides matching TRBD1. There are 15 residues in the CDR3. The ends lost 1 base at V and 9 bases at J; junction bases unmatched: 6. Germline V gene sequence: CDR1 SGHTA, CDR2 FQGNSA. CDR3 in DNA: TGTGCCAGCAGCTTAGTTCTGACAGGGAGTTCACCCCTCCACTTT. Its protein product is CASSLVLTGSSPLHF.

The chain links TRBV4-2 to TRBJ2-1; D is unclear. Germline assignment: CDR1 LGHNA and CDR2 YNFKEQ. This CDR3 is built from 15 residues. Trimming cost V 3 bases and J 5 bases, with 14 bases left between them. The CDR3 loop reads CASSHAEKQNNEQFF. DNA for the CDR3: TGTGCCAGCAGCCATGCTGAAAAACAAAACAATGAGCAGTTCTTC.

The rearrangement joins TRBV6-5 to TRBJ2-7, with 7 nucleotides matching TRBD1. With 9 bases clipped from V and 2 bases from J, the junction kept 13 bases outside the gene matches. The CDR3 is 15 amino acids. The germline V gene encodes CDR1 MNHEY and CDR2 SVGAGI. This chain's CDR3 is CASQASSGQAYEQYF. CDR3 bases: TGTGCCAGTCAAGCCTCATCTGGACAGGCCTACGAGCAGTACTTC.

Here the CDR3 reads CASRLGRGTGVYEQYF. The CDR3 coding sequence is TGTGCCAGCAGGCTTGGTCGCGGGACAGGGGTCTACGAGCAGTACTTC. V usage is TRBV28 and J usage is TRBJ2-7; 10 bases agree with TRBD1. Looked up from germline, CDR1 is MDHEN and CDR2 is SYDVKM. The CDR3 has 16 amino acids. The junction had 11 bases not matched to a gene; V was cut back by 6 bases and J by 3 bases. The variable domain in full, with the rest retrieved from reference TRBV28 and TRBJ2-7, is DVKVTQSSRYLVKRTGEKVFLECVQDMDHENMFWYRQDPGLGLRLIYFSYDVKMKEKGDIPEGYSVSREKKERFSLILESASTNQTSMYLCASRLGRGTGVYEQYFGPGTRLTVT.

The chain carries TRBV5-1 and TRBJ1-5; 7 positions match TRBD1. Per germline, CDR1 SGHRS and CDR2 YFSETQ. This CDR3 has 14 residues. The junction had 5 bases not matched to a gene; V was cut back by 4 bases and J by 4 bases. Written as DNA, the CDR3 is TGCGCCAGCAGCATGGGACAGCCTAATCAGCCCCAGCATTTT. This gives the protein CASSMGQPNQPQHF.

This chain links TRBV30 with TRBJ2-7, with 12 bases aligning to TRBD2. In germline, CDR1 is GTSNPN, CDR2 SVGIG (reference sequence). The CDR3 runs to 15 residues. Losses at the gene ends were 2 bases for V and 5 bases for J; bases not matched to a gene: 7. The CDR3 sequence is CAWSLLAGGFHEQYF. The CDR3 bases are TGTGCCTGGAGTTTGCTAGCGGGGGGGTTCCACGAGCAGTACTTC.

The chain combines TRBV3-1 (or the pseudogene TRBV3-2) with TRBJ1-1; tentative D call: TRBD1 (6 bases). Germline values: CDR1 LGHDT, CDR2 YNNKEL (reference sequence). There are 14 residues in the CDR3. The V gene lost 7 bases and the J gene lost 4 bases, with 16 bases spanning the gap. The CDR3 region is CASTITGLRTEAFF. CDR3 sequence (DNA): TGTGCCAGCACCATCACAGGGCTTCGCACTGAAGCTTTCTTT.

The rearrangement joins TRBV28 to TRBJ2-7; D is unclear. CDR1 MDHEN and CDR2 SYDVKM come from the germline V gene. Trimming took 7 bases from V and 0 from J, leaving 7 bases between them. The CDR3 has 12 residues. CDR3 bases: TGTGCCAGCATGGGCATCTCCTACGAGCAGTACTTC. Translated: CASMGISYEQYF. The full variable domain, completed using reference TRBV28 and TRBJ2-7, is DVKVTQSSRYLVKRTGEKVFLECVQDMDHENMFWYRQDPGLGLRLIYFSYDVKMKEKGDIPEGYSVSREKKERFSLILESASTNQTSMYLCASMGISYEQYFGPGTRLTVT.

The rearrangement joins TRBV18 to TRBJ1-4, with D hard to call. The germline V gene has CDR1 KGHSH and CDR2 LQKENI. V was clipped by 5 bases and J by 0 bases, with 10 bases between them. This CDR3 region has 15 residues. CDR3 region: CASSEQRATNEKLFF. DNA for the CDR3: TGTGCCAGCTCAGAGCAACGGGCAACTAATGAAAAACTGTTTTTT.

This chain uses TRBV5-4 with TRBJ1-4, with 9 positions matching TRBD1. Germline values: CDR1 SGHNT, CDR2 YYREEE (reference sequence). Trimming removed 3 bases from V and 2 bases from J; junction bases left unmatched: 8. This CDR3 has 17 amino acids. The CDR3 DNA follows: TGTGCCAGCAGCTCTAACAGGGGGCGGAGCACTAATGAAAAACTGTTTTTT. Protein sequence: CASSSNRGRSTNEKLFF.

The chain combines TRBV9 with TRBJ2-3, with 12 bases lining up with TRBD2. CDR1 SGDLS and CDR2 YYNGEE come from the germline V gene. CDR3 size: 18 residues. Trimming removed 0 bases from V and 6 bases from J; junction bases left unmatched: 11. CDR3: CASSVGRSSGRAADTQYF. In nucleotides, the CDR3 is TGTGCCAGCAGCGTAGGAAGGTCTAGCGGGAGGGCGGCGGATACGCAGTATTTT.

This clone was found a few times. The chain joins TRBV7-2 to TRBJ1-2; possible D gene TRBD1, 6 bases. Germline CDR1 reads SGHTA; CDR2 reads FQGNSA. Trimming took 1 base from V and 1 from J, leaving 22 bases between them. The CDR3 loop spans 19 amino acids. CDR3 amino acids: CASSLGPGGAGGDNYGYTF. CDR3 bases: TGTGCCAGCAGCTTAGGACCCGGGGGGGCCGGGGGAGATAACTATGGCTACACCTTC.

V gene TRBV13 combines with J gene TRBJ1-2, with unresolved D. This CDR3 spans 15 amino acids. CDR1 PRHDT and CDR2 FYEKMQ come from the germline V gene (reference sequence). Trimming shortened V by 6 bases and J by 3 bases, and 17 bases separated the two germline ends. For the CDR3, the DNA is TGTGCCAGCAGGGCATACGGGGTATTGGACTATGGCTACACCTTC. This codes for CASRAYGVLDYGYTF.

V is TRBV19 and J is TRBJ1-6; possible D gene TRBD1, 6 bases. This CDR3 is built from 13 residues. V dropped 4 bases and J dropped 6 bases, with 7 bases sitting between them. Germline lookup yields CDR1 LNHDA and CDR2 SQIVND (reference sequence). The CDR3 DNA follows: TGTGCCAGTAGTAGAGGGGGTAATTCACCCCTCCACTTT. This sequence encodes CASSRGGNSPLHF.